This TCR beta chain came from a study of naive and memory T cell subsets. This clonotype was recorded many times. This CDR3 is 18 amino acids long. Looked up from germline, CDR1 is SGHRS and CDR2 is YFSETQ. Trimming removed 1 base at V and 1 base at J, with 15 bases between. The beta constant-region primer was an equimolar mix of two oligonucleotides covering TRBC1 and TRBC2. TCRdb analysed the UMI-ligation and nested PCR reads with MiXCR anew, one entry per CDR3 protein. The sample contains about 85,000 distinct CDR3 sequences, around 12% of which appear only once. The J gene is TRBJ2-6, the V gene TRBV5-1; D tentatively reads TRBD1 or TRBD2 (5 bases each). Sequencing was performed on central memory CD4+ T cells from blood. The source is a human donor in good health. CDR3 bases: TGCGCCAGCAGCTTGAGAGGGACCACGGAATCTGGGGCCAACGTCCTGACTTTC. This sequence encodes CASSLRGTTESGANVLTF.